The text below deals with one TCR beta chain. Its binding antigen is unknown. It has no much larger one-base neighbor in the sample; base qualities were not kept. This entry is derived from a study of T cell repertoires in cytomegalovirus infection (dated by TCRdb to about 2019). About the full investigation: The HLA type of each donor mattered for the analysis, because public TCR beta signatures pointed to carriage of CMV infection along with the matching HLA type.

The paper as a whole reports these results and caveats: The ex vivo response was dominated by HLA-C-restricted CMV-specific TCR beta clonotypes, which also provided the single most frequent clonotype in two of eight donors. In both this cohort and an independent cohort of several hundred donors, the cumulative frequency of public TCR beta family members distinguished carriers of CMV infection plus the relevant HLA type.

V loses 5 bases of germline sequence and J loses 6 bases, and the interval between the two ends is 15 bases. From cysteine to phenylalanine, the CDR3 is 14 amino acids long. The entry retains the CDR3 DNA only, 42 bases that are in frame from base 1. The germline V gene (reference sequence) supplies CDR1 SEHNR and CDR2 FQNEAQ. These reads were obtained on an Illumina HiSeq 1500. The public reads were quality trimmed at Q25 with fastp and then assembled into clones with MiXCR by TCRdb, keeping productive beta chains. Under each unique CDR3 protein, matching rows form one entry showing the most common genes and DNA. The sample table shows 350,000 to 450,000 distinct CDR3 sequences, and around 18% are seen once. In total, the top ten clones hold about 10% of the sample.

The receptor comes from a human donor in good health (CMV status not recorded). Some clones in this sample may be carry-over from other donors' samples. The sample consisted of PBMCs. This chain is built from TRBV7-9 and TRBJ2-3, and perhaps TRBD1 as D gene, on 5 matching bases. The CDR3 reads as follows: CASSPQGFQDTQYF. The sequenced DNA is TGTGCCAGCAGCCCGCAGGGATTCCAGGATACGCAGTATTTT.